Following are 11 T cell receptor beta chains from one sample sequenced in a study of blood T cell repertoires in COVID-19. Clones were sequenced by immunoSEQ multiplex PCR, and TCRdb holds only the in-frame ones, with some missing. The sample carries some 330,000 clones, about 90% recorded once. Sequencing used peripheral blood. These receptor sequences come from a woman younger than 45 with COVID-19, enrolled during active disease.

The chain is built from TRBV12-5 and TRBJ1-1, with D tentatively TRBD1 (5 bases). The CDR3 is 16 amino acids. V dropped 6 bases and J dropped 2 bases, with 19 bases sitting between them. Germline V gene lookup returns CDR1 LGHNT and CDR2 FRNRAP. CDR3 coding DNA: TGTGCTAGTGGCTCCACCGGGGGGATAGGAAACACTGAAGCTTTCTTT. This encodes CASGSTGGIGNTEAFF.

J is TRBJ1-2 and V is TRBV2, with D perhaps matching TRBD1 (6 bases). The CDR3 is 12 residues long. Trimming removed 2 bases at V and 8 bases at J, with 9 bases between. The germline V gene encodes CDR1 SNHLY and CDR2 FYNNEI. In DNA form, the CDR3 reads TGTGCCAGCAGTGAACAGGGGAACGGCTACACCTTC. Amino acid sequence: CASSEQGNGYTF.

The rearrangement uses TRBV19 and TRBJ1-5, with TRBD1 as a possible D gene (5 bases). The CDR3 is 16 amino acids. Trimming left V 5 bases short and J 7 bases short, with 21 bases between. The germline CDR1 and CDR2 sequences are LNHDA and SQIVND (reference sequence). CDR3 coding DNA: TGTGCCAGTAGTCCCCAAGGCCAGGGTGTAAAACAGCCCCAGCATTTT. This codes for CASSPQGQGVKQPQHF. Drawing the rest from reference TRBV19 and TRBJ1-5, the complete variable domain is DGGITQSPKYLFRKEGQNVTLSCEQNLNHDAMYWYRQDPGQGLRLIYYSQIVNDFQKGDIAEGYSVSREKKESFPLTVTSAQKNPTAFYLCASSPQGQGVKQPQHFGDGTRLSIL.

The V gene is TRBV6-5, the J gene TRBJ1-1; D not resolved. V shed 5 bases and J shed 7 bases, with 14 bases lying between them. CDR3 length: 13 amino acids. Per the germline V gene, CDR1 is MNHEY and CDR2 is SVGAGI. The CDR3 DNA is TGTGCCAGCAGTACCTCGGGGTGGGATGAAGCTTTCTTT. It codes for CASSTSGWDEAFF.

The J gene is TRBJ1-5, the V gene TRBV20-1; TRBD1 is a possible D gene (6 bases). The V end was cut by 6 bases, the J end by 7 bases, with 19 bases between. Per germline, CDR1 DFQATT and CDR2 SNEGSKA (reference sequence). The CDR3 sequence is 14 residues long. CDR3 nucleotide sequence: TGCAGTGCCAGTGGGGTGGGGGCAGGGCAGCCCCAGCATTTT. This codes for CSASGVGAGQPQHF.

The chain employs TRBV7-8 and TRBJ1-6, with D possibly matching TRBD1 (6 bases). Germline loops: CDR1 SGHVS, CDR2 FQNEAQ. The CDR3 loop spans 15 amino acids. Trimming stripped 2 bases from V and 8 bases from J, with 13 bases between. The CDR3 DNA reads TGTGCCAGCAGCTTAAGGGAGGGGGTCGATTCACCCCTCCACTTT. Translated, it gives CASSLREGVDSPLHF. Filled out from reference TRBV7-8 and TRBJ1-6, the complete variable domain reads GAGVSQSPRYKVAKRGQDVALRCDPISGHVSLFWYQQALGQGPEFLTYFQNEAQLDKSGLPSDRFFAERPEGSVSTLKIQRTQQEDSAVYLCASSLREGVDSPLHFGNGTRLTVT.

The chain joins TRBV12-3 or TRBV12-4 to TRBJ1-2; 8 positions match TRBD1. CDR3 size: 13 residues. V gave up 2 bases and J gave up 7 bases; unmatched junction bases: 3. CDR3 residues: CASSLQGAGGYTF. The CDR3 coding sequence is TGTGCCAGCAGTTTACAGGGGGCTGGTGGCTACACCTTC.

This chain links TRBV6-5 with TRBJ1-1, with TRBD1 matching 10 bases. The CDR3 sequence is 15 residues long. Germline V gene lookup returns CDR1 MNHEY and CDR2 SVGAGI. V dropped 5 bases and J dropped 7; count of bases not matched to a gene: 10. CDR3 sequence (DNA): TGTGCCAGCAGTAGACAGGGGGCTCGGTTCGGTGAAGCTTTCTTT. Encoded protein: CASSRQGARFGEAFF.

J is TRBJ2-6 and V is TRBV12-5, with 9 bases fitting TRBD1. Germline V gene data show CDR1 as LGHNT and CDR2 as FRNRAP. The CDR3 spans 16 residues. V lost 8 bases to trimming and J lost 1 base; unmatched junction nucleotides: 6. CDR3 coding DNA: TGTGCTAGTTTACAGGGGGCAACTTCTGGGGCCAACGTCCTGACTTTC. Translation: CASLQGATSGANVLTF.

The CDR3 DNA reads as TGTGCCAGCAGCTTAGATGAGGGGATTGCGACAGGGTTAGAAAAACTGTTTTTT. It yields the protein CASSLDEGIATGLEKLFF. The chain couples TRBV11-2 to TRBJ1-4, with 7 bases aligning to TRBD1. Germline V CDR1 and CDR2: SGHAT, FQNNGV. There are 18 residues in the CDR3. V trimming: 0 bases; J trimming: 8 bases; junction bases outside the gene matches: 15.

This clone showed up just once. The DNA for the CDR3 is TGTGCCAGCAGCTTAGATGCAGGGGGTAACTACGAGCAGTACTTC. It yields the protein CASSLDAGGNYEQYF. The J gene is TRBJ2-7, the V gene TRBV7-2, with TRBD1 matching 7 bases. After removal of 1 base from V and 3 bases from J, the junction contained 6 bases not matched to a gene. Germline V gives CDR1 SGHTA, CDR2 FQGNSA. CDR3 length equals 15 residues.